The clone carrying this T cell receptor beta chain was counted between two and nine times. The record originates from a study of T cell repertoires in ileal Crohn's disease. Study-level background: About half of patients got postoperative therapy: roughly 12 thiopurines, approximately 17 anti-TNF.

Specified time point: proximal margin of the surgical specimen (macroscopically non-inflamed). The table came from immunoSEQ multiplex PCR; TCRdb's copy has only in-frame clones and leaves some out. The repertoire includes 7,000 or so clones, about 73% of them detected once, and approximately 28% sits in the top ten. V lost 2 bases, J lost 4 bases, and 7 bases stayed unmatched. Per the germline V gene, CDR1 is SQVTM and CDR2 is ANQGSEA. The CDR3 length is 14 residues. The chain is built from TRBV29-1 and TRBJ1-1, with 7 bases lining up with TRBD1. The sequencing input was ileal tissue. The sequence derives from an adult with Crohn's disease. CDR3: CSVEFGQGGTEAFF. The CDR3 region has the DNA TGCAGCGTTGAATTTGGTCAGGGGGGCACTGAAGCTTTCTTT.